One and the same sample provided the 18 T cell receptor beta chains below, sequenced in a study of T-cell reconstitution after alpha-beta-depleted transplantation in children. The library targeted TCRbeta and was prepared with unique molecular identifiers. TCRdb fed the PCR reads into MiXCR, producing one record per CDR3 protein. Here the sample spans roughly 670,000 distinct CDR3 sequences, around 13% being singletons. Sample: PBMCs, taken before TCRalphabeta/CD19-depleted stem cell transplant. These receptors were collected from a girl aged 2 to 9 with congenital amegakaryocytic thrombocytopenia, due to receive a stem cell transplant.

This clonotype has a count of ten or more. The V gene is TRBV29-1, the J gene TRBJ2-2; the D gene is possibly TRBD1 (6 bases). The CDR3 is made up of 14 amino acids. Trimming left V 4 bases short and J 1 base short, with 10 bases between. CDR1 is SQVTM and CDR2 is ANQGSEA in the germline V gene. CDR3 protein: CSVGQAGNTGELFF. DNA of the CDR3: TGCAGCGTTGGACAGGCTGGGAACACCGGGGAGCTGTTTTTT.

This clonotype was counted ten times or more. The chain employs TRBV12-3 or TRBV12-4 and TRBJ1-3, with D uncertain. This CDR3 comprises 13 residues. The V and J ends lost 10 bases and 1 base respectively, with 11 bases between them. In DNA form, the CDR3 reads TGTGCCACCACAGCGACTTCTGGAAACACCATATATTTT. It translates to CATTATSGNTIYF.

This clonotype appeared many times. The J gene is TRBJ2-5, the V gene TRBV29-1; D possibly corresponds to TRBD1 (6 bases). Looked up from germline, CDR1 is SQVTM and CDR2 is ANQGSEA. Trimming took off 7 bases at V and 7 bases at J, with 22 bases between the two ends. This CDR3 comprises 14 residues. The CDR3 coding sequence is TGCAGCGGGGGGCCAGGTCTACCCCAATGGACCCAGTACTTC. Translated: CSGGPGLPQWTQYF.

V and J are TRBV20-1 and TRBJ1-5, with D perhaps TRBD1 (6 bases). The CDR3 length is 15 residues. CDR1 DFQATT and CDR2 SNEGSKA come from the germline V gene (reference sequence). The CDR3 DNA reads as TGCTGCGCTAGTAGGGGGGGTTATAGCAATCAGCCCCAGCATTTT. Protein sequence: CCASRGGYSNQPQHF.

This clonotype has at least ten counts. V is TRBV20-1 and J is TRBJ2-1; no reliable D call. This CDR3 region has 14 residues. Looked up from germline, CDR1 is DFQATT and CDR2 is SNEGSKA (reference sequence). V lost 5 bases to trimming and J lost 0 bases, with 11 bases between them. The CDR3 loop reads CSAPRTISYNEQFF. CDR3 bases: TGCAGTGCTCCGCGGACCATCTCCTACAATGAGCAGTTCTTC.

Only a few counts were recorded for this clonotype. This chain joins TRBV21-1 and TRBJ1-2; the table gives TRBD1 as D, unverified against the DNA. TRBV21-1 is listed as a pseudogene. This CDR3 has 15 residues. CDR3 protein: CASSFDRGRHNGYTF. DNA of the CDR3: TGTGCCAGCAGCTTTGACAGGGGGCGACATAATGGCTACACCTTC.

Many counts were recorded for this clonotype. In DNA form, the CDR3 reads TGCGCCAGCAGCTCACAGGGGTACACTGAAGCTTTCTTT. This translates into CASSSQGYTEAFF. The chain is built from TRBV4-1 and TRBJ1-1; 7 positions agree with TRBD1. The trim removed 5 bases at V and 3 bases at J, leaving 3 bases unmatched. CDR3 size: 13 residues. The germline CDR1 and CDR2 sequences are MGHRA and YSYEKL.

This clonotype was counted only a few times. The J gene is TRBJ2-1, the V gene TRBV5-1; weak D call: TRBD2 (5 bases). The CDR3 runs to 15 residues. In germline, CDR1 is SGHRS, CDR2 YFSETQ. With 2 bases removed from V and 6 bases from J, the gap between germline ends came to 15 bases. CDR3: CASSFSGRGPNEQFF. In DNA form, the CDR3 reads TGCGCCAGCAGCTTCAGCGGAAGAGGGCCCAATGAGCAGTTCTTC.

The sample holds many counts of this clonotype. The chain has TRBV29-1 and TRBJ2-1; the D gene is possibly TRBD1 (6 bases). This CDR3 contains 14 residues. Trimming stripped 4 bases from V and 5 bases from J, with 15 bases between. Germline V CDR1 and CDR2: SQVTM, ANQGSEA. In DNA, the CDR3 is TGCAGCGTTGCCCGGGACACTTCTGACAATGAGCAGTTCTTC. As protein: CSVARDTSDNEQFF.

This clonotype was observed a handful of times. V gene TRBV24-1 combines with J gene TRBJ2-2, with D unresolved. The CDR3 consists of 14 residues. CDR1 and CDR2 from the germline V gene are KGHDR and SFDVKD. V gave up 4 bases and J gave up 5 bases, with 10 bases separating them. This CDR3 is CATSESGRTGELFF. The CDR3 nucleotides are TGTGCCACCAGTGAGTCAGGCAGGACCGGGGAGCTGTTTTTT.

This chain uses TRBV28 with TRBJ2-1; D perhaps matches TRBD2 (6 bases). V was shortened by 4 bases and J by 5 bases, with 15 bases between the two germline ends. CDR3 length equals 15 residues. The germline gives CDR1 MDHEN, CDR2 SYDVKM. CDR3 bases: TGTGCCAGCAGTTCCGGGACTTTGGGCCACAATGAGCAGTTCTTC. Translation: CASSSGTLGHNEQFF. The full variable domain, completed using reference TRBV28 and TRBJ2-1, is DVKVTQSSRYLVKRTGEKVFLECVQDMDHENMFWYRQDPGLGLRLIYFSYDVKMKEKGDIPEGYSVSREKKERFSLILESASTNQTSMYLCASSSGTLGHNEQFFGPGTRLTVL.

The CDR3 loop is CASSRSGSPTQETQYF. In DNA, the CDR3 is TGCGCCAGCAGCCGTAGCGGGAGTCCCACTCAAGAGACCCAGTACTTC. The gene calls are TRBV5-1 and TRBJ2-5, with TRBD2 identical over 9 bases. The CDR3 is made up of 16 amino acids. The germline gives CDR1 SGHRS, CDR2 YFSETQ. J gave up 2 bases and V 4 bases, and 9 bases lay outside the gene matches.

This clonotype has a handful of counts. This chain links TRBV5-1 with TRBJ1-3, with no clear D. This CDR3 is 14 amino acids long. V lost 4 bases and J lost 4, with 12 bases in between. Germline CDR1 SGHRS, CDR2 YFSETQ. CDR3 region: CASSQGPSGNTIYF. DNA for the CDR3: TGCGCCAGCAGCCAAGGCCCCAGCGGAAACACCATATATTTT.

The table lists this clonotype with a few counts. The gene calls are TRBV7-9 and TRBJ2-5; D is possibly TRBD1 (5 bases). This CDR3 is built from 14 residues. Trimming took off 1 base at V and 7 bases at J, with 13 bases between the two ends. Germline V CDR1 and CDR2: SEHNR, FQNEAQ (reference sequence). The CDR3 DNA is TGTGCCAGCAGCTTAGTACAGGAACCCGGGACCCAGTACTTC. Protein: CASSLVQEPGTQYF.

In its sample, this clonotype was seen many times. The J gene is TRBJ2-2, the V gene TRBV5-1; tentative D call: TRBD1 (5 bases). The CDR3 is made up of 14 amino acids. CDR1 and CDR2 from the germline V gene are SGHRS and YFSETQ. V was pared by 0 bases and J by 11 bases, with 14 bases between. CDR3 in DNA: TGCGCCAGCAGCTTGGAAAAGGGGCGACGAGAGCTGTTTTTT. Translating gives CASSLEKGRRELFF.

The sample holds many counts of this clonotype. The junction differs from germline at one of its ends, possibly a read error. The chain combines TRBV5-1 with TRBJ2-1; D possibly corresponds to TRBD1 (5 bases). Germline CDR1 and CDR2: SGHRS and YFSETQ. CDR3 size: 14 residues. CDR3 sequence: CASSLETGDNAQFF. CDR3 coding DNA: TGCGCCAGCAGCTTGGAAACAGGTGACAATGCGCAGTTCTTC. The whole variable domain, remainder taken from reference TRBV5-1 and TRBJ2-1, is KAGVTQTPRYLIKTRGQQVTLSCSPISGHRSVSWYQQTPGQGLQFLFEYFSETQRNKGNFPGRFSGRQFSNSRSEMNVSTLELGDSALYLCASSLETGDNAQFFGPGTRLTVL.

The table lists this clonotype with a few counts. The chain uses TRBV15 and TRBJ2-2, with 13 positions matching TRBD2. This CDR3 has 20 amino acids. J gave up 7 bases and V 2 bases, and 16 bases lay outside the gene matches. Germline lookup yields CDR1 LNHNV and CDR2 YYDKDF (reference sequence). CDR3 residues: CATSRPIPTSGRASGGELFF. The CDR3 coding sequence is TGTGCCACCAGCAGACCTATACCAACTAGCGGGAGGGCCAGTGGCGGGGAGCTGTTTTTT.

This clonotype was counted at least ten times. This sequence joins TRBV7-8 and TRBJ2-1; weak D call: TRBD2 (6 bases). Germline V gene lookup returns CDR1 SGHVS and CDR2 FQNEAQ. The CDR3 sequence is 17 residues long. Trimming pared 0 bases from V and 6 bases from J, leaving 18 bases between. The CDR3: CASSLALGTPLANEQFF. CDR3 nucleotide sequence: TGTGCCAGCAGCTTAGCGCTTGGGACTCCACTTGCCAATGAGCAGTTCTTC.